The 29 T cell receptor beta chains below were found in one sample sequenced in a study of T cell changes during pregnancy in multiple sclerosis (dated by TCRdb to the late 2010s). The protocol used for the library was the immunoSEQ multiplex PCR assay. TCRdb mirrors the immuneACCESS table, restricted to in-frame sequences. Some clones are absent from its copies; in checked studies, under half trace to an unresolved V gene, and the reason for the others is unknown. Across this sample there are tens of thousands of clones, with about 87% seen only once. The top ten constitute 0.5% to 0.75% of the sample. Specimen: CD4+ T cells from peripheral blood mononuclear cells, collected in the first trimester of pregnancy. Receptor source: a female donor with multiple sclerosis, enrolled in a pregnancy study.

This chain connects TRBV11-2 to TRBJ2-7; D might be TRBD2 (6 bases). Germline V CDR1 and CDR2: SGHAT, FQNNGV. This CDR3 region has 16 residues. The V end lost 1 base, the J end lost 5 bases, and 18 bases lay between the germline ends. The CDR3 nucleotides are TGTGCCAGCAGCTTAGTTTCCGGGAGTGGCCCGGACGAGCAGTACTTC. This sequence encodes CASSLVSGSGPDEQYF.

The chain employs TRBV7-2 and TRBJ2-1; the match to TRBD2 covers 13 bases. This CDR3 spans 17 amino acids. Trimming at V came to 0 bases and at J to 2 bases, leaving 1 base not matched to a gene. Germline V CDR1 and CDR2: SGHTA, FQGNSA. CDR3 in amino acids: CASSLATSGRTYNEQFF. CDR3 coding DNA: TGTGCCAGCAGCTTAGCGACTAGCGGGAGGACCTACAATGAGCAGTTCTTC.

This chain uses TRBV2 with TRBJ2-5; TRBD2 matches 7 bases. Looked up from germline, CDR1 is SNHLY and CDR2 is FYNNEI. V lost 2 bases and J lost 0; bases outside the gene matches: 3. The CDR3 covers 15 residues. The CDR3 bases are TGTGCCAGCAGTGAACTAGCGGCATACCAAGAGACCCAGTACTTC. Encoded protein: CASSELAAYQETQYF.

The rearrangement joins TRBV4-1 to TRBJ1-2; the D gene is possibly TRBD1 (5 bases). The germline gives CDR1 MGHRA, CDR2 YSYEKL. This CDR3 is built from 18 residues. V lost 0 bases to trimming and J lost 1 base, with 18 bases between them. CDR3 residues: CASSQDRETEEVNYGYTF. As DNA, the CDR3 is TGCGCCAGCAGCCAAGATCGGGAGACAGAAGAGGTTAACTATGGCTACACCTTC.

This clone was counted only a few times. The same CDR3 arises from other DNA sequences in this sample as well. CDR3 amino acids: CAISESGGLAFF. The CDR3 DNA sequence: TGTGCCATCAGTGAGTCGGGGGGACTGGCTTTCTTT. The V and J genes are TRBV10-3 and TRBJ1-1, with D perhaps TRBD1 (5 bases). The CDR3 totals 12 residues. Germline V CDR1 and CDR2: ENHRY, SYGVKD. V was clipped by 0 bases and J by 11 bases, with 10 bases between them.

V is TRBV19 and J is TRBJ2-1, with a possible D match to TRBD1 (5 bases). The germline gives CDR1 LNHDA, CDR2 SQIVND (reference sequence). There are 10 residues in the CDR3. The V and J ends lost 9 bases and 12 bases respectively, with 12 bases between them. CDR3 in DNA: TGTGCCAGCGGCAGACAGAGGCAGTTCTTC. Its translation is CASGRQRQFF. The entire variable domain, with the rest obtained from reference TRBV19 and TRBJ2-1, is as follows: DGGITQSPKYLFRKEGQNVTLSCEQNLNHDAMYWYRQDPGQGLRLIYYSQIVNDFQKGDIAEGYSVSREKKESFPLTVTSAQKNPTAFYLCASGRQRQFFGPGTRLTVL.

This clone was detected only once. The J gene is TRBJ1-1, the V gene TRBV30, with a weak D call TRBD1 (6 bases). V gave up 5 bases and J gave up 1 base, with 14 bases separating them. Germline assignment: CDR1 GTSNPN and CDR2 SVGIG (reference sequence). The CDR3 is 14 amino acids. The CDR3 region has the DNA TGTGCCTGGTTGGGGGCAGGAAGGAACACTGAAGCTTTCTTT. Protein: CAWLGAGRNTEAFF.

The chain recombines TRBV5-1 with TRBJ2-1; 7 bases are a match to TRBD2. Germline CDR1 reads SGHRS; CDR2 reads YFSETQ. V was pared by 4 bases and J by 1 base, with 5 bases of the junction left unmatched. This CDR3 has 15 residues. CDR3 coding DNA: TGCGCCAGCAGCACAGTGGGGGGGTCCTACAATGAGCAGTTCTTC. This gives the protein CASSTVGGSYNEQFF.

J is TRBJ2-1 and V is TRBV29-1; TRBD1 is a possible D gene (6 bases). CDR1 SQVTM and CDR2 ANQGSEA come from the germline V gene. The CDR3 loop spans 14 amino acids. V was shortened by 4 bases and J by 3 bases, with 13 bases between the two germline ends. CDR3 nucleotides: TGCAGCGTTGTCGAGGGGGATTTCTACAATGAGCAGTTCTTC. Encoded protein: CSVVEGDFYNEQFF.

The rearrangement links TRBV7-2 to TRBJ1-5; 7 bases map to TRBD1. The ends lost 1 base at V and 6 bases at J; junction bases unmatched: 6. The CDR3 has 15 residues. Germline V lookup: CDR1 SGHTA, CDR2 FQGNSA. CDR3 in DNA: TGTGCCAGCAGCTTAGGGGCAGGGGGAACTCAGCCCCAGCATTTT. As protein: CASSLGAGGTQPQHF.

The V call is TRBV19, the J call TRBJ2-3; perhaps TRBD2 as D (5 bases). Germline CDR1 and CDR2: LNHDA and SQIVND (reference sequence). V lost 2 bases and J 4 bases, leaving 19 bases between the germline ends. The CDR3 has 17 amino acids. The CDR3 nucleotides are TGTGCCAGTAGTATATATCTGGGAGCATCGTTTTCAGATACGCAGTATTTT. This codes for CASSIYLGASFSDTQYF.

This sequence joins TRBV5-1 and TRBJ1-1, with 10 bases aligning to TRBD1. The CDR3 consists of 13 residues. After removal of 4 bases from V and 9 bases from J, the junction contained 6 bases not matched to a gene. CDR1 is SGHRS, CDR2 YFSETQ, per germline. The CDR3 reads CASSVGQGQQAFF. DNA of the CDR3: TGCGCCAGCAGCGTGGGACAGGGGCAACAAGCTTTCTTT.

The V call is TRBV5-6, the J call TRBJ1-4; 9 bases line up with TRBD1. The CDR3 contains 15 residues. Per the germline V gene, CDR1 is SGHDT and CDR2 is YYEEEE. V lost 2 bases, J lost 8 bases, and 7 bases stayed unmatched. This CDR3 is CASSFYRGLQEKLFF. CDR3 sequence (DNA): TGTGCCAGCAGCTTTTACAGGGGGCTCCAGGAAAAACTGTTTTTT.

This clone appeared a single time. The chain combines TRBV6-6 with TRBJ2-7, with 9 bases aligning to TRBD1. The germline gives CDR1 MNHNY, CDR2 SVGAGI (reference sequence). With 5 bases clipped from V and 4 bases from J, the junction kept 9 bases outside the gene matches. This CDR3 is 15 amino acids long. The CDR3 DNA follows: TGTGCCAGCAGTACCCCCGGGACAGGGAAATACGAGCAGTACTTC. Its translation: CASSTPGTGKYEQYF.

V gene TRBV18 combines with J gene TRBJ2-7; D gene ambiguous. Deletions cut 2 bases from V and 5 bases from J, with 4 bases between. Germline lookup yields CDR1 KGHSH and CDR2 LQKENI. This CDR3 is built from 11 residues. DNA of the CDR3: TGTGCCAGCTCACCAGGGCACGAGCAGTACTTC. It codes for CASSPGHEQYF.

CDR3 amino acids: CASSPPFAGANVLTF. In nucleotides, the CDR3 is TGTGCCAGCAGCCCCCCATTTGCGGGGGCCAACGTCCTGACTTTC. This chain links TRBV7-2 with TRBJ2-6; D gene ambiguous. Germline V CDR1 and CDR2: SGHTA, FQGNSA. This CDR3 contains 15 residues. V was clipped by 5 bases and J by 4 bases, with 12 bases between them. The variable domain in full, completed from reference TRBV7-2 and TRBJ2-6, reads GAGVSQSPSNKVTEKGKDVELRCDPISGHTALYWYRQSLGQGLEFLIYFQGNSAPDKSGLPSDRFSAERTGGSVSTLTIQRTQQEDSAVYLCASSPPFAGANVLTFGAGSRLTVL.

The V and J genes are TRBV5-1 and TRBJ2-3; 13 nucleotides match TRBD2. The CDR3 runs to 16 residues. Germline V gene lookup returns CDR1 SGHRS and CDR2 YFSETQ. With V trimmed by 6 bases and J by 3 bases, 7 bases remained unmatched. The CDR3 loop reads CASTTSGRAGTDTQYF. In DNA form, the CDR3 reads TGCGCCAGCACAACTAGCGGGAGGGCGGGGACAGATACGCAGTATTTT.

CDR3 protein: CASSQGSQETQYF. CDR3 sequence (DNA): TGCGCCAGCAGCCAGGGGAGTCAAGAGACCCAGTACTTC. This chain uses TRBV5-1 with TRBJ2-5, with D possibly matching TRBD1 (6 bases). The CDR3 consists of 13 residues. V was cut by 4 bases and J by 2 bases, with 9 bases left in between. Germline values: CDR1 SGHRS, CDR2 YFSETQ.

The V call is TRBV5-1, the J call TRBJ2-1, with 11 positions matching TRBD2. Germline-derived CDR1 and CDR2 are SGHRS and YFSETQ. This CDR3 region has 15 residues. With 4 bases clipped from V and 4 bases from J, the junction kept 4 bases outside the gene matches. The CDR3 here is CASSLGLAVYNEQFF. The CDR3 coding sequence is TGCGCCAGCAGCCTGGGACTAGCGGTATACAATGAGCAGTTCTTC. Based on the CDR3 plus reference TRBV5-1 and TRBJ2-1, the full variable domain is KAGVTQTPRYLIKTRGQQVTLSCSPISGHRSVSWYQQTPGQGLQFLFEYFSETQRNKGNFPGRFSGRQFSNSRSEMNVSTLELGDSALYLCASSLGLAVYNEQFFGPGTRLTVL.

The chain joins TRBV28 to TRBJ1-5; 11 bases align to TRBD1. The CDR3 is made up of 16 amino acids. In germline, CDR1 is MDHEN, CDR2 SYDVKM. Trimming at V came to 8 bases and at J to 3 bases, leaving 9 bases not matched to a gene. Here the CDR3 reads CASSYGTGGINQPQHF. Written as DNA, the CDR3 is TGTGCCAGCTCCTATGGGACAGGGGGAATCAATCAGCCCCAGCATTTT.

The chain links TRBV27 to TRBJ2-7, with 9 nucleotides matching TRBD2. Germline V CDR1 and CDR2: MNHEY, SMNVEV (reference sequence). The CDR3 length is 18 residues. Unmatched junction bases numbered 10, after V lost 0 bases and J lost 1 base. This CDR3 is CASSLSGIGLARSYEQYF. The CDR3, as DNA: TGTGCCAGCAGTTTATCTGGGATCGGACTAGCGCGATCCTACGAGCAGTACTTC.

V is TRBV23-1 and J is TRBJ2-5; 10 bases line up with TRBD2. Being an ORF, TRBV23-1 has a function that is uncertain. V shed 0 bases and J 2 bases; nucleotides not matched to a gene: 12. This CDR3 spans 19 amino acids. The CDR3 loop reads CASSQSSPRTSGFQETQYF. CDR3 nucleotide sequence: TGCGCCAGCAGTCAATCGAGCCCACGGACTAGCGGTTTTCAAGAGACCCAGTACTTC.

The rearrangement joins TRBV18 to TRBJ2-5, with 7 bases aligning to TRBD2. Germline CDR1 is KGHSH and CDR2 is LQKENI. The CDR3 sequence is 15 residues long. V shed 3 bases, J shed 4 bases, and the junction held 8 bases outside the gene matches. The CDR3 loop is CASSPRVGGSETQYF. CDR3 in DNA: TGTGCCAGCTCACCCCGGGTCGGGGGGTCAGAGACCCAGTACTTC. The full variable domain, completed using reference TRBV18 and TRBJ2-5, is NAGVMQNPRHLVRRRGQEARLRCSPMKGHSHVYWYRQLPEEGLKFMVYLQKENIIDESGMPKERFSAEFPKEGPSILRIQQVVRGDSAAYFCASSPRVGGSETQYFGPGTRLLVL.

This sequence joins TRBV5-1 and TRBJ2-3; D is undetermined. This CDR3 is 14 amino acids long. Deletions cut 1 base from V and 1 base from J, with 7 bases between. CDR1 SGHRS and CDR2 YFSETQ come from the germline V gene. The CDR3 sequence: CASSLTVRTDTQYF. CDR3 nucleotides: TGCGCCAGCAGCTTGACGGTCCGCACAGATACGCAGTATTTT.

The chain recombines TRBV28 with TRBJ1-1, with a possible D match to TRBD1 (5 bases). Germline values: CDR1 MDHEN, CDR2 SYDVKM. The CDR3 has 14 residues. V shed 2 bases and J shed 5 bases, with 12 bases lying between them. Here the CDR3 reads CASSLRGIKTEAFF. The CDR3 DNA is TGTGCCAGCAGTTTACGGGGGATCAAGACTGAAGCTTTCTTT.

CDR3 coding DNA: TGTGCCAGCTCACCATTAATCGCAACTAATGAAAAACTGTTTTTT. This gives the protein CASSPLIATNEKLFF. The genes are TRBV18 and TRBJ1-4, with D unclear. CDR1 is KGHSH, CDR2 LQKENI, per germline. This CDR3 region has 15 residues. V was trimmed by 2 bases and J by 0 bases, leaving 7 bases between them.

This chain joins TRBV11-3 and TRBJ1-1; weak D call: TRBD1 (6 bases). Trimming left V 0 bases short and J 0 bases short, with 8 bases between. This CDR3 spans 15 amino acids. Germline loops: CDR1 SGHNT, CDR2 YENEEA. The CDR3 protein is CASSLEGDMNTEAFF. CDR3 sequence (DNA): TGTGCCAGCAGCTTAGAGGGGGACATGAACACTGAAGCTTTCTTT.

This chain connects TRBV20-1 to TRBJ2-7, with D possibly matching TRBD1 (5 bases). The germline gives CDR1 DFQATT, CDR2 SNEGSKA (reference sequence). This CDR3 is built from 11 residues. V lost 3 bases and J 5 bases, leaving 8 bases between the germline ends. The DNA of the CDR3 is TGCAGTGCTAGCACAGGCGACGAGCAGTACTTC. The encoded protein is CSASTGDEQYF.

Points on this clone: A read error may account for a junction end that differs from germline. The V gene is TRBV6-1, the J gene TRBJ2-3; 9 bases line up with TRBD1. Germline assignment: CDR1 MNHNS and CDR2 SASEGT. This CDR3 spans 15 amino acids. The CDR3 DNA follows: TGTGCCAGCAGTGAAGCGGGTATACCCGGGACAGGGTACGGTTTT. Residues: CASSEAGIPGTGYGF.